The clone carrying this T cell receptor beta chain showed up many times. The blood was taken when hyperthyroidism was first diagnosed, before any ophthalmopathy symptoms showed up. The authors obtained PBMCs from around 10 ml of fresh peripheral blood. CDR1 and CDR2 from the germline V gene are DFQATT and SNEGSKA (reference sequence). There are 13 residues in the CDR3. V was pared by 0 bases and J by 4 bases, with 2 bases of the junction left unmatched. This sample was included in a study of T cells in Graves' hyperthyroidism and ophthalmopathy. Amplification of TCR beta CDR3 regions was performed using RNA transcripts as template. TCR CDR3 underwent first-round RT-PCR with the HTBI primer set. Each CDR3 protein is one row after TCRdb ran MiXCR on the multiplex PCR reads. The profile covers about 180,000 distinct CDR3 sequences, with 9.4% appearing a single time and about 20% taken by the ten largest.

This clonotype was obtained from a woman between 18 and 30 years old with Graves' hyperthyroidism that later progressed to Graves' ophthalmopathy. J is TRBJ1-2 and V is TRBV20-1, with 7 positions matching TRBD1. The sequenced sample was blood. The DNA of the CDR3 is TGCAGTGCTAGAGATCGGACAGGCTATGGCTACACCTTC. It codes for CSARDRTGYGYTF.